This is a list of T cell receptor beta chains from one sample in a study of T cell responses to AZD1222 COVID-19 vaccine. Generated by immunoSEQ multiplex PCR, the TCRdb table keeps only in-frame clones and is missing some. The table lists tens of thousands of clones, roughly 89% of them singletons. The sequences come from peripheral blood, collected 28 days after the second AZD1222 dose. The receptor set was obtained from an adult who received the AZD1222 COVID-19 vaccine. Each CDR3 is given with its conserved first and last residue. D genes are given only for firm matches. Rows give clone size only sometimes, using once, few, many, or a class for an expanded clone.

j_call,d_call,clone_size,v_call,cdr3_aa,cdr3_nt
TRBJ1-5,-,-,TRBV21-1,CASSIGGYSNQPQHF,TGTGCCAGCAGCATAGGGGGCTATAGCAATCAGCCCCAGCATTTT
TRBJ2-7,-,-,TRBV19,CASSTLAGIEQYF,TGTGCCAGTAGTACTCTGGCAGGGATCGAGCAGTACTTC
TRBJ1-5,-,-,TRBV21-1,CASSSGCCNQPQHF,TGTGCCAGCAGCTCGGGGTGTTGCAATCAGCCCCAGCATTTT
TRBJ1-4,-,-,TRBV10-3,CAISDRTAAGAKLFF,TGTGCCATCAGTGACCGGACGGCAGCAGGTGCAAAACTGTTTTTT
TRBJ2-7,-,-,TRBV24-1,CATSDSTGAGKQYF,TGTGCCACCAGTGATTCTACGGGTGCGGGCAAGCAGTACTTC
TRBJ2-7,-,-,TRBV28,CASSFSLATLSYEQYF,TGTGCCAGCAGTTTTTCCCTGGCAACGCTCTCCTACGAGCAGTACTTC
TRBJ1-1,TRBD1,-,TRBV3-1/TRBV3-2,CASSRQGVGMNTEAFF,TGTGCCAGCAGCCGGCAGGGGGTGGGTATGAACACTGAAGCTTTCTTT
TRBJ2-3,TRBD2,-,TRBV7-3,CASSLRTSADTQYF,TGTGCCAGCAGCTTAAGGACTAGCGCAGATACGCAGTATTTT
TRBJ1-1,-,once,TRBV3-1/TRBV3-2,CASSPWAGMNTEAFF,TGTGCCAGCAGCCCCTGGGCGGGGATGAACACTGAAGCTTTCTTT
TRBJ1-2,-,-,TRBV7-9,CASSWANQGNNYGYTF,TGTGCCAGCAGCTGGGCCAACCAGGGGAATAACTATGGCTACACCTTC
TRBJ2-7,TRBD2,-,TRBV6-2/TRBV6-3,CASSYYLLAGVKEQYF,TGTGCCAGCAGTTACTACCTACTAGCGGGAGTAAAGGAGCAGTACTTC
TRBJ2-1,-,-,TRBV7-9,CASSLADEQFF,TGTGCCAGCAGCTTAGCGGATGAGCAGTTCTTC
TRBJ2-2,TRBD2,-,TRBV6-2/TRBV6-3,CASSRLAGVVTGELFF,TGTGCCAGCAGTCGACTAGCGGGAGTAGTCACCGGGGAGCTGTTTTTT
TRBJ2-1,-,few,TRBV14,CASSQVGGSEQFF,TGTGCCAGCAGCCAAGTAGGTGGCAGCGAGCAGTTCTTC
TRBJ1-4,TRBD1,-,TRBV28,CASSTGGANEKLFF,TGTGCCAGCAGTACAGGGGGAGCTAATGAAAAACTGTTTTTT
TRBJ2-3,TRBD2,-,TRBV27,CASSLSSGRMVDTQYF,TGTGCCAGCAGTTTATCGAGCGGGAGGATGGTAGATACGCAGTATTTT
TRBJ2-7,TRBD2,-,TRBV5-4,CASSLGLAGAGVREQYF,TGTGCCAGCAGCTTGGGGCTAGCGGGAGCCGGGGTTAGGGAGCAGTACTTC
TRBJ2-1,-,-,TRBV2,CASRRTPYNEQFF,TGTGCCAGCAGGAGGACTCCATACAATGAGCAGTTCTTC